The 25 T cell receptor beta chains in this list originate from one sample, sequenced in a study of blood T cell repertoires in COVID-19. Measured with immunoSEQ multiplex PCR; TCRdb has only the in-frame clones, and not every one. The table records under 45,000 clones, roughly 87% of them present only once. Specimen: peripheral blood. Every receptor here comes from a woman older than 75 in a cohort sampled during active or convalescent COVID-19.

V and J are TRBV30 and TRBJ2-1, with D maybe TRBD2 (5 bases). Germline V gene lookup returns CDR1 GTSNPN and CDR2 SVGIG (reference sequence). V lost 4 bases and J lost 4, with 11 bases in between. The CDR3 sequence is 13 residues long. CDR3 nucleotide sequence: TGTGCCTGGATGAGGGTTTTATACAATGAGCAGTTCTTC. Its translation is CAWMRVLYNEQFF.

The chain uses TRBV10-3 and TRBJ1-1, with a tentative D call TRBD1 (5 bases). CDR3 length equals 13 residues. Germline V gene data show CDR1 as ENHRY and CDR2 as SYGVKD. V dropped 0 bases and J dropped 9 bases, with 11 bases sitting between them. CDR3 nucleotides: TGTGCCATCAGTGAGTCTAAAACAGGCCAAGCTTTCTTT. This translates into CAISESKTGQAFF.

J is TRBJ2-7 and V is TRBV21-1; the DNA was not used to check the table's D call, TRBD1. TRBV21-1 is deemed a pseudogene. The CDR3 runs 15 residues. The CDR3, as DNA: TGTGCCAGCAGCAGGCTCCGGGACAGGTCCTACGAGCAGTACTTC. Translation: CASSRLRDRSYEQYF.

This chain connects TRBV7-2 to TRBJ1-5; 7 bases are shared with TRBD1. CDR1 is SGHTA, CDR2 FQGNSA, per germline. Trimming cost V 1 base and J 6 bases; bases outside gene matches: 3. This CDR3 contains 14 residues. CDR3 sequence reads: CASSLVGGSQPQHF. CDR3 in DNA: TGTGCCAGCAGCTTAGTAGGGGGCAGTCAGCCCCAGCATTTT. Full variable domain (remainder filled in from reference TRBV7-2 and TRBJ1-5): GAGVSQSPSNKVTEKGKDVELRCDPISGHTALYWYRQSLGQGLEFLIYFQGNSAPDKSGLPSDRFSAERTGGSVSTLTIQRTQQEDSAVYLCASSLVGGSQPQHFGDGTRLSIL.

The J gene is TRBJ1-1, the V gene TRBV4-1, with D unclear. The CDR3 consists of 16 residues. Germline V gene sequence: CDR1 MGHRA, CDR2 YSYEKL. Trimming removed 1 base at V and 2 bases at J, with 14 bases between. For the CDR3, the DNA is TGCGCCAGCAGCCAAGTATCCTTATCTTTTAACACTGAAGCTTTCTTT. It codes for CASSQVSLSFNTEAFF.

V and J are TRBV7-9 and TRBJ1-2; 11 positions match TRBD1. There are 15 residues in the CDR3. The ends lost 5 bases at V and 6 bases at J; junction bases unmatched: 8. The germline CDR1 and CDR2 sequences are SEHNR and FQNEAQ (reference sequence). CDR3 protein: CASSPSGQGVNGYTF. The CDR3 coding sequence is TGTGCCAGCAGCCCATCGGGACAGGGGGTTAATGGCTACACCTTC.

This clone was recorded only once. The rearrangement uses TRBV6-5 and TRBJ2-3; 9 bases are shared with TRBD2. The V segment lost 7 bases and the J segment 6 bases; nucleotides outside the gene matches: 8. Germline loops: CDR1 MNHEY, CDR2 SVGAGI. The CDR3 sequence is 14 residues long. CDR3 DNA sequence: TGTGCCAGCACGGCGGGAGGGGCCACGGATACGCAGTATTTT. Translation: CASTAGGATDTQYF.

The gene calls are TRBV4-1 and TRBJ1-4; 9 bases agree with TRBD1. Germline-derived CDR1 and CDR2 are MGHRA and YSYEKL. The CDR3 spans 14 residues. Unmatched junction bases numbered 3, after V lost 4 bases and J lost 6 bases. This CDR3 is CASSLGQGDEKLFF. The CDR3 DNA sequence: TGCGCCAGCAGCCTGGGACAGGGAGATGAAAAACTGTTTTTT.

This clone is a singleton in its sample. The gene calls are TRBV3-1 (or the pseudogene TRBV3-2) and TRBJ2-1, with 8 bases lining up with TRBD2. The CDR3 is 15 amino acids. The junction had 8 bases not matched to a gene; V was cut back by 2 bases and J by 8 bases. Germline CDR1 reads LGHDT; CDR2 reads YNNKEL (reference sequence). The CDR3 region is CASSQSSGSWDEQFF. The CDR3 nucleotides are TGTGCCAGCAGCCAAAGCAGCGGGAGTTGGGATGAGCAGTTCTTC.

This clone came up once. The gene calls are TRBV7-2 and TRBJ2-7; TRBD2 might be the D (6 bases). Trimming removed 3 bases at V and 6 bases at J, with 18 bases between. The CDR3 length is 15 residues. Looked up from germline, CDR1 is SGHTA and CDR2 is FQGNSA. The CDR3 DNA sequence: TGTGCCAGCAGCTTCGTGGGGGGTCGAGCCGGCGAGCAGTACTTC. It yields the protein CASSFVGGRAGEQYF. The full variable domain, rest sourced from reference TRBV7-2 and TRBJ2-7, is GAGVSQSPSNKVTEKGKDVELRCDPISGHTALYWYRQSLGQGLEFLIYFQGNSAPDKSGLPSDRFSAERTGGSVSTLTIQRTQQEDSAVYLCASSFVGGRAGEQYFGPGTRLTVT.

V and J are TRBV13 and TRBJ2-5; 9 nucleotides line up with TRBD2. There are 14 residues in the CDR3. With V trimmed by 1 base and J by 5 bases, 2 bases remained unmatched. The V gene's germline CDR1 is PRHDT and CDR2 FYEKMQ (reference sequence). The DNA of the CDR3 is TGTGCCAGCAGCTTAGTAGGACTAGCGGAGACCCAGTACTTC. This gives the protein CASSLVGLAETQYF.

This clone was found once. V usage is TRBV7-9 and J usage is TRBJ1-1; the D gene is possibly TRBD1 (5 bases). V gave up 0 bases and J gave up 4 bases, with 15 bases separating them. CDR1 and CDR2 (germline): SEHNR, FQNEAQ (reference sequence). This CDR3 has 16 residues. This CDR3 reads CASSLAGGYVSTEAFF. In DNA form, the CDR3 reads TGTGCCAGCAGCTTAGCGGGGGGGTACGTCTCCACTGAAGCTTTCTTT.

The chain links TRBV9 to TRBJ1-5; TRBD1 matches 8 bases. Germline CDR1 SGDLS, CDR2 YYNGEE. J lost 5 bases, V lost 0 bases, and 4 bases had no gene match. The CDR3 is 15 amino acids. The DNA of the CDR3 is TGTGCCAGCAGCGTAGACGGACAGGGTCATCAGCCCCAGCATTTT. Translation: CASSVDGQGHQPQHF.

The chain combines TRBV13 with TRBJ1-1; 7 bases agree with TRBD1. Germline V gives CDR1 PRHDT, CDR2 FYEKMQ (reference sequence). The V segment lost 4 bases and the J segment 3 bases; nucleotides outside the gene matches: 8. The CDR3 contains 15 residues. The CDR3 bases are TGTGCCAGCAGCTCGATAGGACAGGCGTACACTGAAGCTTTCTTT. As protein: CASSSIGQAYTEAFF.

The chain links TRBV7-3 to TRBJ2-3; no clear D. The CDR3 is 15 residues long. Germline-derived CDR1 and CDR2 are SGHTA and FQGTGA. The V and J ends lost 6 bases and 5 bases respectively, with 18 bases between them. The CDR3 reads CASSPQPGTQDTQYF. CDR3 DNA sequence: TGTGCCAGCAGTCCCCAACCTGGTACTCAAGATACGCAGTATTTT.

This clone was observed once. This chain connects TRBV18 to TRBJ1-1; D is possibly TRBD1 (5 bases). V lost 5 bases and J 0 bases, leaving 7 bases between the germline ends. Germline loops: CDR1 KGHSH, CDR2 LQKENI. The CDR3 is 13 residues long. The CDR3 coding sequence is TGTGCCAGCTCATCGACAGTGAACACTGAAGCTTTCTTT. It codes for CASSSTVNTEAFF. The whole variable domain, remainder taken from reference TRBV18 and TRBJ1-1, is NAGVMQNPRHLVRRRGQEARLRCSPMKGHSHVYWYRQLPEEGLKFMVYLQKENIIDESGMPKERFSAEFPKEGPSILRIQQVVRGDSAAYFCASSSTVNTEAFFGQGTRLTVV.

Remarks on this clone: The junction departs from germline at one end; a sequencing error may be responsible. The rearrangement uses TRBV11-3 and TRBJ1-2, with D uncertain. This CDR3 is 15 amino acids long. Germline loops: CDR1 SGHNT, CDR2 YENEEA. The CDR3 spells CASSLEGGRPYGYTF. Written as DNA, the CDR3 is TGTGCCAGCAGCCTAGAGGGCGGGAGGCCCTATGGCTACACCTTC.

J is TRBJ2-1 and V is TRBV6-4; 9 bases line up with TRBD1. V lost 5 bases, J lost 6 bases, and 8 bases stayed unmatched. CDR1 and CDR2 from the germline V gene are MRHNA and SNTAGT. The CDR3 totals 15 residues. The CDR3 DNA reads as TGTGCCAGCAGTATGACAGGGGGGATCGGCAATGAGCAGTTCTTC. Its translation is CASSMTGGIGNEQFF.

This chain uses TRBV9 with TRBJ2-5; D not resolved. This CDR3 is built from 13 residues. The V and J ends lost 3 bases and 0 bases respectively, with 6 bases between them. From germline, CDR1 is SGDLS and CDR2 YYNGEE. The CDR3, as DNA: TGTGCCAGCAGCGCCTCTCACCAAGAGACCCAGTACTTC. This gives the protein CASSASHQETQYF.

The chain links TRBV6-5 to TRBJ1-6; D is possibly TRBD1 (5 bases). CDR1 and CDR2 (germline): MNHEY, SVGAGI. Trimming cost V 2 bases and J 11 bases, with 13 bases left between them. The CDR3 contains 14 residues. This CDR3 reads CASSYLQGSAPLHF. Written as DNA, the CDR3 is TGTGCCAGCAGTTACCTCCAGGGCTCGGCACCCCTCCACTTT.

This clone turned up a few times. This chain joins TRBV5-6 and TRBJ2-3, with 13 positions matching TRBD2. Trimming cost V 4 bases and J 6 bases; bases outside gene matches: 8. CDR1 is SGHDT and CDR2 is YYEEEE in the germline V gene. The CDR3 runs 16 residues. The CDR3 sequence: CASSRGLAGARDTQYF. For the CDR3, the DNA is TGTGCCAGCAGCCGAGGACTAGCGGGGGCGAGGGATACGCAGTATTTT.

The rearrangement uses TRBV12-3 or TRBV12-4 and TRBJ2-7, with no clear D. The ends were cut back, 6 bases at V and 6 bases at J, with 9 bases in the middle. The length of the CDR3 is 11 residues. The CDR3 sequence: CASRPVCEQYF. DNA for the CDR3: TGTGCCAGCAGACCGGTTTGCGAGCAGTACTTC.

V gene TRBV6-5 combines with J gene TRBJ1-2; D remains ambiguous. Per germline, CDR1 MNHEY and CDR2 SVGAGI. The germline V and J ends were trimmed by 6 bases and 4 bases, with 12 bases remaining between them. This CDR3 spans 13 amino acids. The chain's CDR3 is CASSKVEGYGYTF. The CDR3 DNA is TGTGCCAGCAGCAAGGTAGAGGGCTATGGCTACACCTTC.

V gene TRBV6-1 combines with J gene TRBJ1-6; D unclear. V was clipped by 2 bases and J by 3 bases, with 8 bases between them. CDR1 MNHNS and CDR2 SASEGT come from the germline V gene. CDR3 length: 15 amino acids. CDR3 in amino acids: CASSEFRHYNSPLHF. The CDR3 coding sequence is TGTGCCAGCAGTGAATTTAGACACTATAATTCACCCCTCCACTTT.

The chain combines TRBV5-1 with TRBJ1-2; TRBD1 aligns across 8 bases. From germline, CDR1 is SGHRS and CDR2 YFSETQ. CDR3 length: 15 amino acids. The junction had 8 bases not matched to a gene; V was cut back by 6 bases and J by 1 base. The DNA for the CDR3 is TGCGCCAGCAAGATATTACAGGGGGGTAACTATGGCTACACCTTC. Protein product: CASKILQGGNYGYTF.